These 31 T cell receptor beta chains were sequenced from one sample in a study of regulatory T cells in long-lasting Graves disease. Time point specified: newly diagnosed GD, antithyroid drugs for less than 3 months. The TCR library was made from RNA extracted from PBMCs. iRepertoire HTBI primers and Arm-PCR of CDR3 regions built TCR beta libraries. Each CDR3 protein is one row after TCRdb ran MiXCR on the multiplex PCR reads. The sample contains around 450,000 distinct CDR3 sequences, roughly 15% of which appear only once. This sample was also put to use in a study of T cells in Graves' hyperthyroidism and ophthalmopathy.

This specimen was peripheral blood mononuclear cells (PBMCs), taken at new diagnosis, from a patient treated with antithyroid drugs. Source of these receptors: a man aged 35 to 55 with Graves disease.

This clonotype was observed at least ten times. This chain connects TRBV20-1 to TRBJ2-7; the D gene could be TRBD1 or TRBD2 (5 bases each). The CDR3 length is 11 residues. Germline V lookup: CDR1 DFQATT, CDR2 SNEGSKA (reference sequence). V dropped 6 bases and J dropped 3 bases, with 9 bases sitting between them. The CDR3 nucleotides read TGCAGTGCCGGGGACCTCTACGAGCAGTACTTC. This sequence encodes CSAGDLYEQYF.

This sequence joins TRBV10-2 and TRBJ1-5, with D perhaps matching TRBD1 (6 bases). The germline V gene has CDR1 WSHSY and CDR2 SAAADI. CDR3 length: 15 amino acids. The germline V and J ends were trimmed by 2 bases and 4 bases, with 12 bases remaining between them. The CDR3 DNA is TGCGCCAGCAGTGAGAAGGGAAGGGGGAATCAGCCCCAGCATTTT. Its translation: CASSEKGRGNQPQHF.

This clonotype showed up just a few times. V is TRBV30 and J is TRBJ2-7, with TRBD2 matching over 7 bases. CDR3 length: 15 residues. Per the germline V gene, CDR1 is GTSNPN and CDR2 is SVGIG (reference sequence). With V trimmed by 5 bases and J by 2 bases, 12 bases remained unmatched. CDR3 bases: TGTGCCTGGTCCAAGGGCGGGGGACGGCCCTACGAGCAGTACTTC. It codes for CAWSKGGGRPYEQYF.

This clonotype was observed at least ten times. The J gene is TRBJ1-5, the V gene TRBV7-3; possible D gene TRBD1, 5 bases. The CDR3 sequence is 13 residues long. V lost 1 base, J lost 7 bases, and 8 bases lay in between. Germline CDR1 SGHTA, CDR2 FQGTGA. CDR3 nucleotide sequence: TGTGCCAGCAGCTTAAGTTGGGGGCAGCCCCAGCATTTT. Protein: CASSLSWGQPQHF.

Note on this clonotype: With a much larger clone just one base away, this may be a read error. The chain recombines TRBV5-4 with TRBJ2-3, with 9 nucleotides matching TRBD2. CDR1 SGHNT and CDR2 YYREEE come from the germline V gene (reference sequence). CDR3 size: 14 residues. The junction had 2 bases not matched to a gene; V was cut back by 4 bases and J by 2 bases. The CDR3 spells CASSPSGNTDTQYF. The CDR3 region has the DNA TGTGCCAGCAGCCCTAGCGGGAACACAGATACGCAGTATTTT.

This clonotype was recorded only once. The V call is TRBV6-2 or TRBV6-3, the J call TRBJ2-2, with 10 positions matching TRBD2. The V and J ends lost 5 bases and 4 bases, in that order; junction bases with no gene match: 7. The CDR3 totals 16 residues. Germline values: CDR1 MNHEY, CDR2 SVGEGT. CDR3 coding DNA: TGTGCCAGCAGTCAGACCGGGACTAGCGCCACCGGGGAGCTGTTTTTT. It is translated as CASSQTGTSATGELFF.

This chain links TRBV29-1 with TRBJ2-7; the D call may be TRBD1 or TRBD2 (5 bases each). CDR3 length: 13 residues. From germline, CDR1 is SQVTM and CDR2 ANQGSEA. V was cut by 7 bases and J by 3 bases, with 16 bases left in between. The CDR3 DNA reads as TGCAGCGCAATGTCGGGGCAAGACTACGAGCAGTACTTC. Its translation is CSAMSGQDYEQYF.

This clonotype was picked up many times. The chain has TRBV7-6 and TRBJ2-7, with 7 bases aligning to TRBD1. Germline trimming cut 0 bases from V and 1 base from J; bases unmatched to any gene: 3. The CDR3 covers 15 residues. Germline CDR1 SGHVS, CDR2 FNYEAQ. The CDR3 bases are TGTGCCAGCAGCTTAGCGCCGGGACAGTCCTACGAGCAGTACTTC. Its translation is CASSLAPGQSYEQYF.

This clonotype appeared a few times. The chain has TRBV30 and TRBJ2-1; maybe TRBD2 (5 bases). Germline CDR1 GTSNPN, CDR2 SVGIG (reference sequence). The CDR3 is 13 residues long. Trimming cost V 2 bases and J 6 bases, with 11 bases left between them. The CDR3 region has the DNA TGTGCCTGGAGTAGCCGGGGAACCAATGAGCAGTTCTTC. This codes for CAWSSRGTNEQFF.

This clonotype was seen repeatedly, ten times or more. The V and J genes are TRBV12-3 or TRBV12-4 and TRBJ2-7, with D possibly matching TRBD1 (5 bases). CDR3 size: 14 residues. V lost 3 bases, J lost 3 bases, and 12 bases lay in between. CDR3 sequence: CASSFGQGIYEQYF. The CDR3 DNA reads TGTGCCAGCAGTTTTGGTCAGGGAATCTACGAGCAGTACTTC.

This clonotype was counted ten times or more. This chain links TRBV5-1 with TRBJ2-1, with TRBD2 matching 10 bases. Per the germline V gene, CDR1 is SGHRS and CDR2 is YFSETQ. This CDR3 has 17 residues. Unmatched junction bases numbered 12, after V lost 0 bases and J lost 9 bases. CDR3 DNA sequence: TGCGCCAGCAGCTTGGCTAGCGGGAGCCCCCTAATAGGTGAGCAGTTCTTC. Its protein is CASSLASGSPLIGEQFF.

This clonotype was detected only a few times. This rearrangement joins TRBV6-5 to TRBJ1-2; TRBD1 might be the D (5 bases). The length of the CDR3 is 16 residues. Trimming removed 2 bases at V and 8 bases at J, with 21 bases between. CDR1 is MNHEY, CDR2 SVGAGI, per germline. This CDR3 is CASSYLSVGGARGYTF. CDR3 sequence (DNA): TGTGCCAGCAGTTACCTCTCCGTTGGAGGGGCGCGGGGCTACACCTTC.

J is TRBJ2-2 and V is TRBV3-1, with 13 bases aligning to TRBD2. Germline CDR1 LGHDT, CDR2 YNNKEL (reference sequence). This CDR3 spans 17 amino acids. V lost 8 bases, J lost 8 bases, and 14 bases stayed unmatched. The CDR3 region has the DNA TGTGCCAGCGGCCCGCCGGTCGGACTAGCGGGAGCGGGGGAGCTGTTTTTT. Encoded protein: CASGPPVGLAGAGELFF.

This clonotype was observed at least ten times. The J gene is TRBJ2-6, the V gene TRBV6-1; 9 nucleotides line up with TRBD1. V trimming: 5 bases; J trimming: 2 bases; junction bases outside the gene matches: 4. This CDR3 has 16 amino acids. The germline V gene encodes CDR1 MNHNS and CDR2 SASEGT. CDR3 bases: TGTGCCAGCAGTAACAGGGGGCAGGCTGGGGCCAACGTCCTGACTTTC. Residues: CASSNRGQAGANVLTF.

This clonotype was found many times. The genes are TRBV11-2 and TRBJ2-7, with 9 bases aligning to TRBD1. The J segment lost 2 bases and the V segment lost 1 base, leaving 0 bases of the junction unmatched. CDR1 is SGHAT and CDR2 is FQNNGV in the germline V gene. This CDR3 spans 14 amino acids. The chain's CDR3 is CASSLGTGAYEQYF. The DNA for the CDR3 is TGTGCCAGCAGCTTAGGGACAGGGGCCTACGAGCAGTACTTC.

This chain links TRBV7-9 with TRBJ1-6, with a possible D match to TRBD1 (6 bases). The CDR3 loop spans 16 amino acids. Germline V CDR1 and CDR2: SEHNR, FQNEAQ (reference sequence). V was cut by 1 base and J by 2 bases, with 9 bases left in between. This CDR3 reads CASSLGGAAYNSPLHF. In DNA form, the CDR3 reads TGTGCCAGCAGCTTAGGGGGGGCAGCCTATAATTCACCCCTCCACTTT.

This sequence joins TRBV4-1 and TRBJ2-2; D is uncertain. The germline V gene encodes CDR1 MGHRA and CDR2 YSYEKL. Between the trimmed V and J ends, which lost 2 bases and 13 bases, there was a span of 11 bases. This CDR3 has 12 amino acids. For the CDR3, the DNA is TGCGCCAGCAGCCAACCTTCCGTGGGGCTGTTTTTT. It is translated as CASSQPSVGLFF.

Only a few counts were recorded for this clonotype. V gene TRBV4-1 combines with J gene TRBJ1-2; TRBD1 matches 7 bases. Per the germline V gene, CDR1 is MGHRA and CDR2 is YSYEKL. Trimming removed 3 bases from V and 0 bases from J; junction bases left unmatched: 4. The CDR3 has 15 amino acids. CDR3 amino acids: CASSQRDSANYGYTF. In DNA, the CDR3 is TGCGCCAGCAGCCAGAGGGACAGCGCTAACTATGGCTACACCTTC.

This clonotype has ten or more counts. The V call is TRBV28, the J call TRBJ2-2, with 13 bases aligning to TRBD2. The length of the CDR3 is 15 residues. Germline CDR1 MDHEN, CDR2 SYDVKM. The ends lost 4 bases at V and 15 bases at J; junction bases unmatched: 11. CDR3 nucleotide sequence: TGTGCCAGCAGTTCTCAATCCACGACTAGCGGGAGGATGTTTTTT. This sequence encodes CASSSQSTTSGRMFF.

This clonotype appeared a few times. J is TRBJ2-7 and V is TRBV15; D remains unclear. The V gene lost 1 base and the J gene lost 2 bases, with 3 bases spanning the gap. The CDR3 is 12 residues long. Germline V gene sequence: CDR1 LNHNV, CDR2 YYDKDF (reference sequence). CDR3 amino acids: CATSRATYEQYF. The CDR3 DNA sequence: TGTGCCACCAGCAGAGCGACCTACGAGCAGTACTTC.

This chain joins TRBV7-2 and TRBJ1-2; D may be TRBD1 (6 bases). With 2 bases removed from V and 8 bases from J, the gap between germline ends came to 15 bases. Germline values: CDR1 SGHTA, CDR2 FQGNSA. This CDR3 has 14 residues. The CDR3 nucleotides read TGTGCCAGCAGCTTAAGGAGGGGGGCGAAAGGCTACACCTTC. Protein: CASSLRRGAKGYTF. The variable domain in full, with the rest retrieved from reference TRBV7-2 and TRBJ1-2, is GAGVSQSPSNKVTEKGKDVELRCDPISGHTALYWYRQSLGQGLEFLIYFQGNSAPDKSGLPSDRFSAERTGGSVSTLTIQRTQQEDSAVYLCASSLRRGAKGYTFGSGTRLTVV.

This chain uses TRBV19 with TRBJ1-1; D is perhaps TRBD1 (5 bases). The germline V gene has CDR1 LNHDA and CDR2 SQIVND (reference sequence). CDR3 length equals 14 residues. V gave up 7 bases and J gave up 0 bases, with 12 bases separating them. The CDR3 sequence: CASKPGTVNTEAFF. In DNA, the CDR3 is TGTGCCAGTAAACCCGGGACGGTGAACACTGAAGCTTTCTTT.

This chain links TRBV7-2 with TRBJ2-2; TRBD2 matches 11 bases. CDR3 length: 16 residues. Germline V lookup: CDR1 SGHTA, CDR2 FQGNSA. J lost 7 bases, V lost 5 bases, and 9 bases had no gene match. The chain's CDR3 is CASSPRLAGLIGELFF. Here the CDR3 DNA reads TGTGCCAGCAGCCCTCGACTAGCGGGATTGATCGGGGAGCTGTTTTTT. The full variable domain, rest sourced from reference TRBV7-2 and TRBJ2-2, is GAGVSQSPSNKVTEKGKDVELRCDPISGHTALYWYRQSLGQGLEFLIYFQGNSAPDKSGLPSDRFSAERTGGSVSTLTIQRTQQEDSAVYLCASSPRLAGLIGELFFGEGSRLTVL.

The table lists this clonotype with a few counts. The gene calls are TRBV29-1 and TRBJ1-2, with D possibly matching TRBD1 (6 bases). CDR3 length: 13 amino acids. Per germline, CDR1 SQVTM and CDR2 ANQGSEA. V gave up 0 bases and J gave up 8 bases, with 13 bases separating them. In DNA, the CDR3 is TGCAGCGTTGAAGATCTTAACAGGGCCGGCTACACCTTC. Residues: CSVEDLNRAGYTF.

This clonotype turned up a few times. V usage is TRBV7-6 and J usage is TRBJ2-1; 8 nucleotides line up with TRBD1. The CDR3 has 16 amino acids. Unmatched junction bases numbered 14, after V lost 5 bases and J lost 8 bases. CDR1 and CDR2 (germline): SGHVS, FNYEAQ. This CDR3 reads CASSRKRGQGDYEQFF. For the CDR3, the DNA is TGTGCCAGCAGCCGCAAACGAGGACAGGGCGACTATGAGCAGTTCTTC.

This clonotype has a handful of counts. The V and J genes are TRBV29-1 and TRBJ1-4; D gene ambiguous. V lost 5 bases to trimming and J lost 7 bases, with 14 bases between them. There are 13 residues in the CDR3. CDR1 is SQVTM and CDR2 is ANQGSEA in the germline V gene. The CDR3 DNA reads as TGCAGCGTTTCGGTCGCCGTGGGTGAAAAACTGTTTTTT. Amino acid sequence: CSVSVAVGEKLFF.

This clonotype was recorded once. The chain couples TRBV19 to TRBJ1-2, with D uncertain. V was trimmed by 5 bases and J by 2 bases, leaving 9 bases between them. In germline, CDR1 is LNHDA, CDR2 SQIVND (reference sequence). The CDR3 loop spans 13 amino acids. The chain's CDR3 is CASSAGVNYGYTF. The CDR3 region has the DNA TGTGCCAGTAGTGCAGGAGTAAACTATGGCTACACCTTC.

V is TRBV28 and J is TRBJ2-1, with 8 bases aligning to TRBD2. V gave up 9 bases and J gave up 8 bases; unmatched junction bases: 15. The CDR3 has 15 amino acids. The germline V gene encodes CDR1 MDHEN and CDR2 SYDVKM. CDR3 amino acids: CASSDPGLGVDEQFF. The CDR3 DNA is TGTGCCAGTTCTGATCCGGGACTAGGGGTTGATGAGCAGTTCTTC.

In this sample, this clonotype turned up many times. The chain links TRBV4-1 to TRBJ2-3; D perhaps matches TRBD1 (6 bases). Germline loops: CDR1 MGHRA, CDR2 YSYEKL. The V end lost 0 bases, the J end lost 2 bases, and 15 bases lay between the germline ends. The CDR3 is made up of 17 amino acids. The CDR3 nucleotides read TGCGCCAGCAGCCAAGATGATTCAGGGGCTAACACAGATACGCAGTATTTT. Its protein product is CASSQDDSGANTDTQYF.

This clonotype has at least ten counts. The chain uses TRBV5-5 and TRBJ1-6; possible D gene TRBD1, 6 bases. Germline CDR1 SGHKS, CDR2 YYEKEE (reference sequence). The CDR3 is made up of 15 amino acids. V lost 4 bases, J lost 7 bases, and 15 bases lay in between. This chain's CDR3 is CASSPRTAVNSPLHF. The DNA for the CDR3 is TGTGCCAGCAGCCCGCGGACAGCCGTAAATTCACCCCTCCACTTT.

This clonotype has a count of ten or more. One end of the junction does not line up with germline, which may come from a read error. V gene TRBV5-1 combines with J gene TRBJ2-1; no definite D call. The CDR3 sequence is 11 residues long. CDR1 and CDR2 from the germline V gene are SGHRS and YFSETQ. The CDR3 reads CASSFGYEQFF. CDR3 sequence (DNA): TGTGCCAGCAGTTTTGGGTATGAGCAGTTCTTC.